This T cell receptor (beta chain) was found in a study of T cells expressing NK-cell markers. Study at large: Sorted CD3+CD56-NKG2C+, CD3+CD56+NKG2C+ and CD3+CD56+NKG2C- T cells supplied the TCR beta repertoires. Study-level points and caveats: Dominant NKG2C+ clonotypes were found to form roughly 1.0-7.0% of CD8+ T cells in over five donors. These clonotypes additionally ranked first within the CD3+CD56-NKG2C+ fraction of a few donors. It was still unclear whether expanded NKG2C+ T cell clones were HCMV specific.

Germline lookup yields CDR1 SGHTA and CDR2 FQGNSA. CDR3 length equals 15 residues. TCRdb reprocessed the 5' RACE reads and stores each CDR3 protein as one record, lacking DNA. Reported are 550,000 to 600,000 distinct CDR3 sequences; the ten largest clones contain around 4%. Notes on this clonotype: What it binds is unknown.

Specimen: blood T cells: a sorted CD56 or NKG2C T cell subset, CD4+ or CD8+ T cells, or bulk PBMC T cells (not recorded which). The chain joins TRBV7-2 to TRBJ2-3; TCRdb's D gene call, TRBD2, goes unchecked for lack of DNA. The clonotype originates from a man aged 18 to 29 in good health. CDR3: CASSLVSSSTDTQYF.